This TCR beta chain was recorded in a study of blood T cell repertoires in COVID-19. Libraries were prepared by immunoSEQ multiplex PCR; TCRdb keeps only in-frame clonotypes and omits some of them. The sample yields some 180,000 clones, approximately 90% seen once. J lost 5 bases, V lost 7 bases, and 7 bases had no gene match. From germline, CDR1 is GTSNPN and CDR2 SVGIG (reference sequence). CDR3 size: 14 residues. The receptor's source is a man in his forties or fifties with active or convalescent COVID-19. The gene calls are TRBV30 and TRBJ2-3; 12 nucleotides agree with TRBD2. The sample taken for sequencing was peripheral blood. The CDR3 nucleotides are TGTGCCTTATCTAGCGGGAGGGCCCTAGATACGCAGTATTTT. Its protein is CALSSGRALDTQYF.